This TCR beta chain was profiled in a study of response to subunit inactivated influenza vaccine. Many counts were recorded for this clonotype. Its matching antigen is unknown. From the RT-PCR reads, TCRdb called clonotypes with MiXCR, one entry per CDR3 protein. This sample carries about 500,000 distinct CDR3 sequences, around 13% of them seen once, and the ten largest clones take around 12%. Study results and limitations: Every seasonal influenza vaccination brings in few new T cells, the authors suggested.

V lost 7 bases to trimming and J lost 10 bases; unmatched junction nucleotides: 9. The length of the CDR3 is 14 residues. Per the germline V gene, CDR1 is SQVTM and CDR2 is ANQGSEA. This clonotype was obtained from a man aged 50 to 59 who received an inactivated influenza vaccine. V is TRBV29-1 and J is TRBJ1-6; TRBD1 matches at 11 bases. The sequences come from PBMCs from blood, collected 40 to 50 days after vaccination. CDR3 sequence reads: CSAGTGGIGSPLHF. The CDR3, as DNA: TGCAGCGCAGGGACAGGGGGGATCGGATCACCCCTCCACTTT.